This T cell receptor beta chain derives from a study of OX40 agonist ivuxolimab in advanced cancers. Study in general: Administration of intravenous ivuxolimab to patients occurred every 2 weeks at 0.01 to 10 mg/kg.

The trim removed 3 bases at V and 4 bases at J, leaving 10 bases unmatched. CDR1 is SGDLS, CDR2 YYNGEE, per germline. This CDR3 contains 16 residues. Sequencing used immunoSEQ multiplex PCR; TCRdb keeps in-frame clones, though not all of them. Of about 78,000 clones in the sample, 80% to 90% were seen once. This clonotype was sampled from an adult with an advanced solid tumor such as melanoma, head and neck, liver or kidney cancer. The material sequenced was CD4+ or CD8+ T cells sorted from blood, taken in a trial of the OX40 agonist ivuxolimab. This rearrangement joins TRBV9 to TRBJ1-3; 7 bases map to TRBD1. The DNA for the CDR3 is TGTGCCAGCAGCGGAACAGGGGTGGTGACCGGAAACACCATATATTTT. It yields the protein CASSGTGVVTGNTIYF. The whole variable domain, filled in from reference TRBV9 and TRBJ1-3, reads DSGVTQTPKHLITATGQRVTLRCSPRSGDLSVYWYQQSLDQGLQFLIQYYNGEERAKGNILERFSAQQFPDLHSELNLSSLELGDSALYFCASSGTGVVTGNTIYFGEGSWLTVV.